Described below is a single TCR beta chain sequence and its context. The antigen remains undetermined. With 8 bases removed from V and 11 bases from J, the gap between germline ends came to 15 bases. The length of the CDR3 is 11 residues. CDR1 MNHEY and CDR2 SMNVEV come from the germline V gene (reference sequence). Data came from immunoSEQ multiplex PCR; TCRdb stores just in-frame clones and leaves some out. Here the sample spans approximately 16,000 clones, 82% being singletons. Processing released intraepithelial and lamina propria lymphocytes from the graft tissue. This sample was included in a study of graft-versus-host responses after intestinal transplantation. Study as a whole: Among the recipients, all got anti-thymocyte globulin induction and then tacrolimus and steroids for two to four years.

General study findings and limits: Peak circulating GvH clone levels were associated with early post-transplant HvG declines. Some patients had graft-donor T cell macrochimerism. In their allografts, the ratios of graft-versus-host to host-versus-graft T cell clones were high. GvH clones turned up in recipient marrow; some had shown up first in ileum or blood.

This specimen was ileum tissue, taken 17 days after transplant. V is TRBV27 and J is TRBJ1-1; D not resolved. This receptor was obtained from a human patient who received an intestinal transplant, so some T cells may come from the graft donor. CDR3 protein: CASGFGQVAFF. DNA of the CDR3: TGTGCCAGCGGATTCGGGCAGGTTGCTTTCTTT.